Below, 27 T cell receptor beta chains from the same sample are listed, as sequenced in a study of T cells after yellow fever vaccination. TCRdb reprocessed the 5' RACE reads via MiXCR and lists one record per CDR3 protein. The sample has fewer than 350,000 distinct CDR3 sequences, around 4.5% seen once. The material was PBMCs, obtained 15 days after the yellow fever booster vaccination. The receptors derive from a man in his late teens or twenties who received the YFV17D yellow fever vaccine.

In its sample, this clonotype was seen many times. V gene TRBV6-5 combines with J gene TRBJ1-2; 8 nucleotides match TRBD1. CDR3 length: 15 residues. The germline CDR1 and CDR2 sequences are MNHEY and SVGAGI. Germline trimming cut 7 bases from V and 4 bases from J; bases unmatched to any gene: 11. CDR3 amino acids: CASKGQALYGYGYTF. The CDR3 nucleotides are TGTGCCAGCAAGGGACAGGCCCTTTACGGCTATGGCTACACCTTC.

This clonotype was counted at least ten times. This CDR3 reads CASSPARSVLGETQYF. The DNA of the CDR3 is TGTGCCAGCAGCCCAGCCCGGTCGGTTTTGGGAGAGACCCAGTACTTC. This rearrangement joins TRBV7-2 to TRBJ2-5; D is uncertain. The V end lost 5 bases, the J end lost 4 bases, and 20 bases lay between the germline ends. This CDR3 has 16 residues. The germline CDR1 and CDR2 sequences are SGHTA and FQGNSA.

This clonotype appeared many times. The rearrangement joins TRBV7-2 to TRBJ2-5; TRBD1 matches 7 bases. Trimming at V came to 1 base and at J to 1 base, leaving 3 bases not matched to a gene. CDR1 and CDR2 from the germline V gene are SGHTA and FQGNSA. This CDR3 region has 15 residues. The CDR3 reads CASSLGGTVQETQYF. Here the CDR3 DNA reads TGTGCCAGCAGCTTAGGAGGGACAGTCCAAGAGACCCAGTACTTC.

Ten or more counts support this clonotype. This chain connects TRBV20-1 to TRBJ2-3; D possibly corresponds to TRBD1 (6 bases). Trimming stripped 6 bases from V and 1 base from J, with 14 bases between. Germline V gives CDR1 DFQATT, CDR2 SNEGSKA (reference sequence). This CDR3 is 14 amino acids long. The CDR3 DNA sequence: TGCAGTGCGGAAGGGACACCCGGCACAGATACGCAGTATTTT. It specifies CSAEGTPGTDTQYF.

This clonotype was seen a handful of times. V is TRBV5-4 and J is TRBJ2-3; perhaps D is TRBD1 or TRBD2 (5 bases each). Trimming pared 0 bases from V and 2 bases from J, leaving 10 bases between. Germline V lookup: CDR1 SGHNT, CDR2 YYREEE (reference sequence). This CDR3 has 15 residues. The CDR3, as DNA: TGTGCCAGCAGCTTGGGGGGGACCCACACAGATACGCAGTATTTT. Amino acid sequence: CASSLGGTHTDTQYF.

This clonotype was seen a few times. This chain connects TRBV6-2 or TRBV6-3 to TRBJ1-2; D not certain. V lost 5 bases, J lost 5 bases, and 18 bases lay in between. The CDR3 extends over 15 amino acids. Germline CDR1 reads MNHEY; CDR2 reads SVGEGT. The CDR3 loop reads CASSPTGTPRYGYTF. The DNA of the CDR3 is TGTGCCAGCAGTCCTACCGGAACCCCGAGGTATGGCTACACCTTC.

The sample holds many counts of this clonotype. The chain carries TRBV5-1 and TRBJ1-1; TRBD1 matches at 9 bases. Unmatched junction bases numbered 7, after V lost 2 bases and J lost 5 bases. The CDR3 runs 15 residues. Germline V gives CDR1 SGHRS, CDR2 YFSETQ. The CDR3 region is CASSFAGQGVTEAFF. DNA for the CDR3: TGCGCCAGCAGCTTTGCGGGACAGGGAGTGACTGAAGCTTTCTTT.

This clonotype was counted many times. The chain uses TRBV12-3 or TRBV12-4 and TRBJ1-5; possible D gene TRBD1, 6 bases. The germline V and J ends were trimmed by 8 bases and 4 bases, with 12 bases remaining between them. The CDR3 loop spans 13 amino acids. CDR3 in amino acids: CASRGQTNQPQHF. The CDR3 DNA is TGTGCCAGCCGCGGACAGACAAATCAGCCCCAGCATTTT.

This clonotype was found many times. For the CDR3, the DNA is TGCAGTGCGCAGGGATTGGTTGGGGCCAACGTCCTGACTTTC. Encoded protein: CSAQGLVGANVLTF. The chain carries TRBV20-1 and TRBJ2-6; TRBD1 might be the D (5 bases). CDR3 length: 14 amino acids. Germline V gene sequence: CDR1 DFQATT, CDR2 SNEGSKA (reference sequence). V was clipped by 6 bases and J by 3 bases, with 12 bases between them.

This clonotype has ten or more counts. CDR3 bases: TGCGCCAGCAGCCGCTCCGCGACTGAGGACTATGGCTACACCTTC. It yields the protein CASSRSATEDYGYTF. The V and J genes are TRBV4-1 and TRBJ1-2; D remains ambiguous. This CDR3 has 15 residues. The germline V gene encodes CDR1 MGHRA and CDR2 YSYEKL. Trimming cost V 4 bases and J 3 bases, with 15 bases left between them.

This chain uses TRBV20-1 with TRBJ2-2, with D perhaps assigned TRBD1 or TRBD2 (5 bases each). The CDR3 extends over 16 amino acids. Germline values: CDR1 DFQATT, CDR2 SNEGSKA (reference sequence). Between the trimmed V and J ends, which lost 3 bases and 4 bases, there was a span of 18 bases. The CDR3 spells CSASESGTSGTGELFF. DNA of the CDR3: TGCAGTGCTAGCGAATCCGGGACGTCAGGCACCGGGGAGCTGTTTTTT.

The rearrangement joins TRBV30 to TRBJ1-4; D remains ambiguous. The germline CDR1 and CDR2 sequences are GTSNPN and SVGIG (reference sequence). Trimming stripped 0 bases from V and 7 bases from J, with 6 bases between. There are 12 residues in the CDR3. The CDR3 sequence is CAWSVRGEKLFF. DNA of the CDR3: TGTGCCTGGAGTGTACGGGGTGAAAAACTGTTTTTT.

In its sample, this clonotype was seen a few times. The rearrangement uses TRBV11-2 and TRBJ1-6, with D maybe TRBD1 (5 bases). Germline assignment: CDR1 SGHAT and CDR2 FQNNGV. CDR3 length: 16 residues. The V and J ends lost 1 base and 9 bases respectively, with 16 bases between them. This chain's CDR3 is CASSLVPSGISSPLHF. CDR3 sequence (DNA): TGTGCCAGCAGCTTAGTCCCCTCAGGGATCAGTTCACCCCTCCACTTT.

This clonotype was counted ten times or more. This rearrangement joins TRBV7-2 to TRBJ1-2, with D possibly matching TRBD1 (5 bases). Germline assignment: CDR1 SGHTA and CDR2 FQGNSA. CDR3 length: 14 residues. Trimming took off 6 bases at V and 4 bases at J, with 15 bases between the two ends. In DNA, the CDR3 is TGTGCCAGCAGTTCTTTTGACAGCTCCTATGGCTACACCTTC. Translated: CASSSFDSSYGYTF. The full variable domain, with the rest looked up from reference TRBV7-2 and TRBJ1-2, is GAGVSQSPSNKVTEKGKDVELRCDPISGHTALYWYRQSLGQGLEFLIYFQGNSAPDKSGLPSDRFSAERTGGSVSTLTIQRTQQEDSAVYLCASSSFDSSYGYTFGSGTRLTVV.

This clonotype was seen more than once but under ten times. The chain is built from TRBV10-3 and TRBJ2-7, with 10 nucleotides matching TRBD2. The CDR3 contains 14 residues. Germline CDR1 is ENHRY and CDR2 is SYGVKD. Trimming cost V 10 bases and J 3 bases; bases outside gene matches: 9. CDR3 DNA sequence: TGTGCCACCCGGACCGGGACTAGCGACTACGAGCAGTACTTC. Protein sequence: CATRTGTSDYEQYF.

In its sample, this clonotype was seen many times. The V call is TRBV27, the J call TRBJ2-7; possible D gene TRBD1, 6 bases. The CDR3 covers 12 residues. V was shortened by 4 bases and J by 6 bases, with 10 bases between the two germline ends. Looked up from germline, CDR1 is MNHEY and CDR2 is SMNVEV (reference sequence). CDR3 region: CASSSLRGEQYV. The CDR3 DNA sequence: TGTGCCAGCAGTTCTCTCAGGGGCGAGCAGTACGTC.

This clonotype was observed a few times. The chain employs TRBV7-9 and TRBJ1-5, with D hard to call. Germline V gene lookup returns CDR1 SEHNR and CDR2 FQNEAQ (reference sequence). The CDR3 extends over 15 amino acids. With 1 base removed from V and 6 bases from J, the gap between germline ends came to 13 bases. The CDR3 DNA reads as TGTGCCAGCAGCTTAGACGGATTTGGAAGTCAGCCCCAGCATTTT. This sequence encodes CASSLDGFGSQPQHF.

This clonotype was found many times. This chain connects TRBV10-3 to TRBJ2-5; D remains ambiguous. Germline CDR1 ENHRY, CDR2 SYGVKD. The CDR3 loop spans 14 amino acids. Trimming removed 6 bases from V and 6 bases from J, with 17 bases in between. The CDR3 sequence is CAISRDIGTQTQYF. Here the CDR3 DNA reads TGTGCCATCAGCAGAGATATAGGAACTCAGACCCAGTACTTC.

In this sample, this clonotype turned up a few times. The V call is TRBV29-1, the J call TRBJ2-1; TRBD1 or TRBD2 may be the D gene (6 bases each). Trimming cost V 7 bases and J 9 bases, with 19 bases left between them. Germline assignment: CDR1 SQVTM and CDR2 ANQGSEA. The CDR3 contains 13 residues. CDR3 loop: CSAEGGIRGEQFF. The CDR3 nucleotides are TGCAGCGCAGAAGGGGGGATTCGCGGTGAGCAGTTCTTC.

This clonotype was picked up a small number of times. This chain connects TRBV6-5 to TRBJ1-2; 10 bases map to TRBD1. The CDR3 is 14 residues long. The germline gives CDR1 MNHEY, CDR2 SVGAGI. V lost 6 bases to trimming and J lost 4 bases; unmatched junction nucleotides: 5. CDR3 loop: CASSPGTGVYGYTF. The CDR3 nucleotides read TGTGCCAGCAGCCCAGGGACAGGGGTCTATGGCTACACCTTC.

This clonotype was counted ten times or more. The V and J genes are TRBV7-3 and TRBJ2-2; D is undetermined. V shed 6 bases and J shed 7 bases, with 9 bases lying between them. The germline V gene has CDR1 SGHTA and CDR2 FQGTGA. CDR3 length: 12 residues. CDR3 bases: TGTGCCAGCAGGTCCGATGGCGGGGAGCTGTTTTTT. It encodes CASRSDGGELFF.

The chain recombines TRBV11-2 with TRBJ2-7; 7 positions agree with TRBD2. V was pared by 1 base and J by 3 bases, with 6 bases of the junction left unmatched. CDR1 and CDR2 (germline): SGHAT, FQNNGV. The CDR3 runs 15 residues. As DNA, the CDR3 is TGTGCCAGCAGCTTAGGCGGGGGTTTATACTACGAGCAGTACTTC. It codes for CASSLGGGLYYEQYF.

J is TRBJ2-2 and V is TRBV10-3; D might be TRBD1 (5 bases). Germline V gene data show CDR1 as ENHRY and CDR2 as SYGVKD. This CDR3 has 15 residues. The V gene lost 3 bases and the J gene lost 5 bases, with 13 bases spanning the gap. CDR3 nucleotides: TGTGCCATCAGTGAAGGGGCCTCCTTAACCGGGGAGCTGTTTTTT. It translates to CAISEGASLTGELFF.

This clonotype occurred a few times. The chain has TRBV6-6 and TRBJ2-5; D might be TRBD2 (7 bases). CDR1 is MNHNY, CDR2 SVGAGI, per germline (reference sequence). The CDR3 has 14 amino acids. The ends were cut back, 6 bases at V and 5 bases at J, with 16 bases in the middle. Here the CDR3 DNA reads TGTGCCAGCAGCCCTGGGGGGGCCCAGGAGACCCAGTACTTC. Its protein product is CASSPGGAQETQYF.

This clonotype has a count of ten or more. The J gene is TRBJ2-7, the V gene TRBV12-3 or TRBV12-4; D gene uncertain. Trimming stripped 2 bases from V and 2 bases from J, with 7 bases between. The CDR3 is 13 amino acids. CDR3 nucleotides: TGTGCCAGCAGTTTAACCAACACCTACGAGCAGTACTTC. Amino acid sequence: CASSLTNTYEQYF.

This clonotype showed up just a few times. V and J are TRBV7-3 and TRBJ2-3; 16 bases align to TRBD2. The CDR3 loop spans 19 amino acids. Germline values: CDR1 SGHTA, CDR2 FQGTGA. V was clipped by 5 bases and J by 1 base; unmatched bases: 9. The CDR3 is CASSPDGTSGGVGTDTQYF. CDR3 nucleotides: TGTGCCAGCAGCCCGGACGGGACTAGCGGGGGGGTTGGCACAGATACGCAGTATTTT.

The chain employs TRBV9 and TRBJ1-4, with no clear D. The CDR3 runs 14 residues. Germline-derived CDR1 and CDR2 are SGDLS and YYNGEE. Deletions cut 4 bases from V and 8 bases from J, with 15 bases between. CDR3 sequence: CASSLDYLGEKLFF. CDR3 nucleotide sequence: TGTGCCAGCAGCCTTGATTATCTGGGAGAAAAACTGTTTTTT.